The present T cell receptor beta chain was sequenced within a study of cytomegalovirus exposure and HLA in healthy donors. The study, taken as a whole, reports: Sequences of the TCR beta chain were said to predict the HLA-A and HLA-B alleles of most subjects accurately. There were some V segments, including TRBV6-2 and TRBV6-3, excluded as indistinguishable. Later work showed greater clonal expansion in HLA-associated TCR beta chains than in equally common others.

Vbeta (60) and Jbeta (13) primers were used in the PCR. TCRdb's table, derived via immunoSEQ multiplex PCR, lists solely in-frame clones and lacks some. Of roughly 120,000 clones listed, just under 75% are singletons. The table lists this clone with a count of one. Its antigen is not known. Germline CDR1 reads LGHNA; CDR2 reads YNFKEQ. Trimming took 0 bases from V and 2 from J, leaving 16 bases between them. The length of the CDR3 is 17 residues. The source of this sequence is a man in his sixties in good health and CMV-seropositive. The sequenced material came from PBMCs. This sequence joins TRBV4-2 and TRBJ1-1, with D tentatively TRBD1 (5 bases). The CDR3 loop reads CASSQEVPGRGNTEAFF. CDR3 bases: TGTGCCAGCAGCCAAGAGGTCCCAGGGCGGGGTAACACTGAAGCTTTCTTT.